The next 27 T cell receptor beta chains were all read from a single sample in a study of response to subunit inactivated influenza vaccine. TCRdb used MiXCR to reprocess the RT-PCR reads, holding one entry per CDR3 protein. The table has a few hundred thousand distinct CDR3 sequences, 21% seen once; the top ten hold about 9.4%. The sample here was PBMCs from blood, taken 21 months after vaccination. The receptor source for this set is a man aged 45-69 years who received an inactivated influenza vaccine.

The rearrangement joins TRBV2 to TRBJ1-6; 9 bases align to TRBD1. This CDR3 is 13 amino acids long. The V and J ends lost 6 bases and 7 bases, in that order; junction bases with no gene match: 1. Germline V gene lookup returns CDR1 SNHLY and CDR2 FYNNEI. For the CDR3, the DNA is TGTGCCAGCAGCGGACAGGGGAATTCACCCCTCCACTTT. This gives the protein CASSGQGNSPLHF.

The chain links TRBV7-2 to TRBJ1-2, with 12 bases identical to TRBD1. Germline CDR1 SGHTA, CDR2 FQGNSA. CDR3 length: 17 amino acids. Unmatched junction bases numbered 6, after V lost 1 base and J lost 3 bases. CDR3 region: CASSLVGTGGRDYGYTF. CDR3 nucleotides: TGTGCCAGCAGCTTAGTAGGGACAGGGGGCCGAGACTATGGCTACACCTTC.

This clonotype was seen a few times. The V call is TRBV4-3, the J call TRBJ2-5, with 9 bases aligning to TRBD2. The junction had 5 bases not matched to a gene; V was cut back by 1 base and J by 2 bases. Germline CDR1 and CDR2: LGHNA and YSLEER. The CDR3 totals 16 residues. This chain's CDR3 is CASSQVFLAGQETQYF. The CDR3, as DNA: TGCGCCAGCAGCCAAGTGTTCCTAGCGGGACAAGAGACCCAGTACTTC.

The table lists this clonotype with many counts. The chain employs TRBV12-3 or TRBV12-4 and TRBJ1-1; 8 bases are a match to TRBD1. This CDR3 comprises 14 residues. The J segment lost 4 bases and the V segment lost 7 bases, leaving 8 bases of the junction unmatched. The CDR3 here is CASTGQGISTEAFF. CDR3 DNA sequence: TGTGCCAGCACTGGACAGGGAATTTCCACTGAAGCTTTCTTT.

This clonotype was seen only a few times. The CDR3 DNA is TGTGCCAGCAGCTCTCAGGGAAGTCCGGAAGCTTTCTTT. Encoded protein: CASSSQGSPEAFF. J is TRBJ1-1 and V is TRBV3-1; perhaps TRBD1 as D (5 bases). CDR1 LGHDT and CDR2 YNNKEL come from the germline V gene (reference sequence). V lost 5 bases and J lost 8, with 15 bases in between. This CDR3 has 13 residues.

The chain couples TRBV20-1 to TRBJ1-4; D call uncertain. V lost 3 bases, J lost 8 bases, and 16 bases lay in between. The CDR3 length is 14 residues. Germline assignment: CDR1 DFQATT and CDR2 SNEGSKA (reference sequence). The CDR3 DNA reads as TGCAGTGCTAGCTACGACCCGGGGAGCGAAAAACTGTTTTTT. Translated: CSASYDPGSEKLFF.

This clonotype has more than one count but fewer than ten. The chain joins TRBV10-3 to TRBJ2-7; 9 nucleotides agree with TRBD1. After removal of 3 bases from V and 3 bases from J, the junction contained 3 bases not matched to a gene. This CDR3 has 14 residues. Per the germline V gene, CDR1 is ENHRY and CDR2 is SYGVKD. The CDR3 protein is CAISDGTGIYEQYF. The DNA for the CDR3 is TGTGCCATCAGTGACGGGACAGGGATCTACGAGCAGTACTTC.

This clonotype was seen at least ten times. The genes are TRBV6-5 and TRBJ2-7; TRBD2 agrees at 9 bases. The CDR3 covers 15 residues. Trimming cost V 0 bases and J 7 bases; bases outside gene matches: 7. Germline CDR1 MNHEY, CDR2 SVGAGI. Here the CDR3 DNA reads TGTGCCAGCAGTTACTCGACCCTAGCGGGGTGGGAGCAGTACTTC. This codes for CASSYSTLAGWEQYF.

This rearrangement joins TRBV20-1 to TRBJ2-3; tentatively, D is TRBD2 (6 bases). V shed 0 bases and J shed 4 bases, with 14 bases lying between them. The CDR3 is 15 amino acids. CDR1 and CDR2 (germline): DFQATT, SNEGSKA (reference sequence). CDR3 sequence reads: CSAREGDGSSDTQYF. CDR3 DNA sequence: TGCAGTGCTAGAGAAGGGGACGGGAGTTCAGATACGCAGTATTTT.

The sample holds a few counts of this clonotype. The V gene is TRBV2, the J gene TRBJ2-5; 9 bases are a match to TRBD2. The CDR3 is 16 residues long. The germline CDR1 and CDR2 sequences are SNHLY and FYNNEI. The J segment lost 2 bases and the V segment lost 2 bases, leaving 6 bases of the junction unmatched. CDR3 sequence (DNA): TGTGCCAGCAGTGAACATGCAGCGGGGGGTCAAGAGACCCAGTACTTC. Translated, it gives CASSEHAAGGQETQYF.

This clonotype was found a few times. The V and J genes are TRBV6-1 and TRBJ1-5; D ambiguous. Germline V lookup: CDR1 MNHNS, CDR2 SASEGT. V lost 3 bases, J lost 0 bases, and 15 bases lay in between. This CDR3 has 17 residues. This CDR3 is CASSDTLVAYSNQPQHF. The CDR3 DNA reads as TGTGCCAGCAGTGACACCCTAGTCGCTTATAGCAATCAGCCCCAGCATTTT.

The genes are TRBV5-5 and TRBJ2-1; D is undetermined. The CDR3 is 13 amino acids. V lost 0 bases and J lost 6, with 7 bases in between. Per germline, CDR1 SGHKS and CDR2 YYEKEE (reference sequence). The CDR3 DNA sequence: TGTGCCAGCAGCTTGGGCCACGTCAATGAGCAGTTCTTC. It translates to CASSLGHVNEQFF.

V and J are TRBV19 and TRBJ1-4; no definite D call. Germline values: CDR1 LNHDA, CDR2 SQIVND (reference sequence). Trimming cost V 5 bases and J 8 bases, with 9 bases left between them. This CDR3 region has 12 residues. The CDR3, as DNA: TGTGCCAGTAGTCGACGGGCCGAAAAACTGTTTTTT. Translated, it gives CASSRRAEKLFF.

This clonotype has a handful of counts. The gene calls are TRBV12-3 or TRBV12-4 and TRBJ1-4, with D possibly matching TRBD1 (5 bases). The CDR3 is made up of 14 amino acids. V dropped 7 bases and J dropped 10 bases, with 19 bases sitting between them. The CDR3 coding sequence is TGTGCCAGCAATTGGGACGGCGTGTCTGGAAAACTGTTTTTT. Translating gives CASNWDGVSGKLFF.

This clonotype has a count of ten or more. This chain links TRBV4-2 with TRBJ1-3; unclear D gene. The CDR3 loop spans 16 amino acids. CDR1 and CDR2 (germline): LGHNA, YNFKEQ. V lost 0 bases, J lost 0 bases, and 9 bases lay in between. The DNA of the CDR3 is TGTGCCAGCAGCCAAGATCCGCAGTACTCTGGAAACACCATATATTTT. Amino acid sequence: CASSQDPQYSGNTIYF.

The V gene is TRBV5-6, the J gene TRBJ1-1; a possible D gene is TRBD1 (6 bases). The germline V gene encodes CDR1 SGHDT and CDR2 YYEEEE. This CDR3 comprises 16 residues. With 3 bases removed from V and 0 bases from J, the gap between germline ends came to 15 bases. The CDR3 loop reads CASSSQGLQLNTEAFF. The CDR3 region has the DNA TGTGCCAGCAGCTCCCAGGGGTTACAACTGAACACTGAAGCTTTCTTT.

This clonotype was recorded at least ten times. The chain has TRBV20-1 and TRBJ1-5; D is possibly TRBD1 (6 bases). Per the germline V gene, CDR1 is DFQATT and CDR2 is SNEGSKA (reference sequence). The V gene lost 4 bases and the J gene lost 6 bases, with 16 bases spanning the gap. The CDR3 loop spans 14 amino acids. The CDR3: CSATSGVGLQPQHF. As DNA, the CDR3 is TGCAGTGCTACTTCAGGGGTCGGTCTTCAGCCCCAGCATTTT.

This clonotype was observed a handful of times. CDR3 bases: TGTGCCAGCAGCGCACCGGGCCCCGGTGCTTTCTTT. This sequence encodes CASSAPGPGAFF. The chain employs TRBV7-9 and TRBJ1-1, with D uncertain. CDR3 length equals 12 residues. Trimming shortened V by 5 bases and J by 11 bases, and 15 bases separated the two germline ends. CDR1 is SEHNR and CDR2 is FQNEAQ in the germline V gene (reference sequence).

This chain links TRBV27 with TRBJ2-5; 7 bases are shared with TRBD1. J was trimmed by 7 bases and V by 5 bases; bases with no gene match: 13. The CDR3 extends over 15 amino acids. CDR1 is MNHEY, CDR2 SMNVEV, per germline (reference sequence). The CDR3 is CASSPDRDGRGTQYF. The CDR3 nucleotides read TGTGCCAGCAGTCCCGACAGGGACGGACGGGGGACCCAGTACTTC.

This clonotype was detected ten times or more. The chain has TRBV5-1 and TRBJ1-4, with 10 nucleotides matching TRBD1. The germline V gene has CDR1 SGHRS and CDR2 YFSETQ. CDR3 length: 14 residues. Trimming removed 4 bases from V and 8 bases from J; junction bases left unmatched: 5. CDR3 region: CASSPTGGQEKLFF. The CDR3 coding sequence is TGCGCCAGCAGCCCGACAGGGGGCCAGGAAAAACTGTTTTTT.

This clonotype was found a few times. This chain uses TRBV20-1 with TRBJ2-5; TRBD1 might be the D (5 bases). CDR1 DFQATT and CDR2 SNEGSKA come from the germline V gene (reference sequence). Deletions cut 0 bases from V and 1 base from J, with 12 bases between. The CDR3 extends over 15 amino acids. CDR3 DNA: TGCAGTGCTAGAGATTTCGCGACAGTCCAAGAGACCCAGTACTTC. Encoded protein: CSARDFATVQETQYF.

The table lists this clonotype with a few counts. This chain uses TRBV28 with TRBJ2-1, with D possibly TRBD2 on 6 matching bases. The V end was cut by 8 bases, the J end by 15 bases, with 20 bases between. In germline, CDR1 is MDHEN, CDR2 SYDVKM. CDR3 size: 12 residues. The CDR3 sequence is CASGRQIKTVFF. CDR3 DNA: TGTGCCAGCGGGAGGCAGATCAAGACAGTGTTCTTC.

Only a few counts were recorded for this clonotype. The V call is TRBV6-1, the J call TRBJ1-2; weak D call: TRBD1 (6 bases). V lost 7 bases, J lost 7 bases, and 19 bases lay in between. The germline gives CDR1 MNHNS, CDR2 SASEGT. This CDR3 is 14 amino acids long. CDR3 loop: CASNTGPVPFGYTF. In DNA, the CDR3 is TGTGCCAGCAATACAGGGCCTGTCCCCTTTGGCTACACCTTC.

The rearrangement joins TRBV5-4 to TRBJ1-1; D is unclear. Per germline, CDR1 SGHNT and CDR2 YYREEE (reference sequence). V was trimmed by 0 bases and J by 1 base, leaving 7 bases between them. The CDR3 length is 14 residues. This CDR3 reads CASSLEYRNTEAFF. The CDR3 DNA sequence: TGTGCCAGCAGCTTGGAGTACAGGAACACTGAAGCTTTCTTT.

This chain joins TRBV6-1 and TRBJ2-7, with TRBD2 identical over 11 bases. Germline V gives CDR1 MNHNS, CDR2 SASEGT. The CDR3 has 14 residues. Germline trimming cut 7 bases from V and 2 bases from J; bases unmatched to any gene: 4. The CDR3 bases are TGTGCCAGCACCTGGACTAGCGGGCCCTACGAGCAGTACTTC. Its translation: CASTWTSGPYEQYF.

The rearrangement links TRBV9 to TRBJ2-7, with 7 bases identical to TRBD1. The CDR3 spans 14 residues. The J segment lost 0 bases and the V segment lost 3 bases, leaving 3 bases of the junction unmatched. CDR1 and CDR2 from the germline V gene are SGDLS and YYNGEE. In DNA form, the CDR3 reads TGTGCCAGCAGCGGAGGGACAGTCTCCTACGAGCAGTACTTC. This translates into CASSGGTVSYEQYF.

This clonotype was counted a single time. This sequence joins TRBV20-1 and TRBJ2-7, with D tentatively TRBD1 or TRBD2 (6 bases each). This CDR3 has 15 amino acids. Trimming removed 6 bases at V and 6 bases at J, with 24 bases between. The V gene's germline CDR1 is DFQATT and CDR2 SNEGSKA (reference sequence). CDR3 amino acids: CSAELGGTFYGEQYF. Written as DNA, the CDR3 is TGCAGTGCCGAATTGGGCGGGACATTTTACGGCGAGCAGTACTTC.